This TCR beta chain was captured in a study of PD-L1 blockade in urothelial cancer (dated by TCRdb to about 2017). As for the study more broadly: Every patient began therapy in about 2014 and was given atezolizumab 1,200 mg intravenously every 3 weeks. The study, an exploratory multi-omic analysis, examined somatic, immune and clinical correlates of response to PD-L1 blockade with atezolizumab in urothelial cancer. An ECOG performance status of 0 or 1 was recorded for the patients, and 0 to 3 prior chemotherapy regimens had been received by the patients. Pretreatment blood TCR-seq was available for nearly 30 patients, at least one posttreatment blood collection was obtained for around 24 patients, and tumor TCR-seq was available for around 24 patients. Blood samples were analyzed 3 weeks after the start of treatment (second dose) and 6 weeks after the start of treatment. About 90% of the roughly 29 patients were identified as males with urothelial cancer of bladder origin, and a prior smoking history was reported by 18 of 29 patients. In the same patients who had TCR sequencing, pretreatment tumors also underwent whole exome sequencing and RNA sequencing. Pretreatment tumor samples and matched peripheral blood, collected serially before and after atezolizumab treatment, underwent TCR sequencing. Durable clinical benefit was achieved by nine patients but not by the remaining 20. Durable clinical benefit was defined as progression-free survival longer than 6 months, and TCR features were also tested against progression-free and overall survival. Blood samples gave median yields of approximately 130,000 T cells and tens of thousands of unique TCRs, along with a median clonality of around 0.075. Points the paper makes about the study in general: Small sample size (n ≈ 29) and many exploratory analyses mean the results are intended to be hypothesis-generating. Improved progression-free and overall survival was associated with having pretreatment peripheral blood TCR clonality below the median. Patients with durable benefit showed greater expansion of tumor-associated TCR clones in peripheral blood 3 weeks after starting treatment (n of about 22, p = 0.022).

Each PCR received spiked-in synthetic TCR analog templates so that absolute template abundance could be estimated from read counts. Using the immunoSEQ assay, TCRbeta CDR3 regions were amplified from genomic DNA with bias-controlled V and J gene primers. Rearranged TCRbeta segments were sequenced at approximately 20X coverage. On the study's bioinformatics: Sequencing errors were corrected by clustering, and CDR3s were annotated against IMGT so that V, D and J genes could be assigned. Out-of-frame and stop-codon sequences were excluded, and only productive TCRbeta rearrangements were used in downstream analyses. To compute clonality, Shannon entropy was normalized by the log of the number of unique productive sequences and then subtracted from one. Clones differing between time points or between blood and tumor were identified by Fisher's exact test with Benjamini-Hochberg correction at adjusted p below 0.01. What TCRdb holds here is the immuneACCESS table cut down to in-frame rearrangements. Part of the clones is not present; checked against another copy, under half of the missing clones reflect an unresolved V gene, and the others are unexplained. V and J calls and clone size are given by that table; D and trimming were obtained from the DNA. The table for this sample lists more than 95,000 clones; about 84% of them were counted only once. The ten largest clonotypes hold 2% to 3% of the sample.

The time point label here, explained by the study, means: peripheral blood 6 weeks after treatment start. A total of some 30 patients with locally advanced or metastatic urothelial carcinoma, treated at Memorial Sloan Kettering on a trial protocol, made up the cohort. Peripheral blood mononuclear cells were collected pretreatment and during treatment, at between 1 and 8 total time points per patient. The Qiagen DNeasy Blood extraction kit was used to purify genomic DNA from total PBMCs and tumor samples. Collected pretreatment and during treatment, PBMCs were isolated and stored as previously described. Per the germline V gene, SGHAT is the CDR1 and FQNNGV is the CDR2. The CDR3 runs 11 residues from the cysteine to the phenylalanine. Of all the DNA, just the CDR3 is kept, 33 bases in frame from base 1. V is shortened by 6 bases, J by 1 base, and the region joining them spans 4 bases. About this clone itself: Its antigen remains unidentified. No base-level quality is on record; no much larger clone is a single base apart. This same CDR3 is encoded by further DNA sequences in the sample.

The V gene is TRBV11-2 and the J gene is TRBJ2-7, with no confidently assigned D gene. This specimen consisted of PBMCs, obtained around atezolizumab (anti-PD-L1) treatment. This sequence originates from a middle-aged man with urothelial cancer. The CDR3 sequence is CASSRSYEQYF. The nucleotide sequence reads TGTGCCAGCAGTCGGTCCTACGAGCAGTACTTC.